A single sample gave rise to the 4 T cell receptor beta chains below, sequenced in a study of STAT3 mutations in large granular lymphocyte leukemia. Study observations and caveats: In T-cell large granular lymphocyte leukemia, about half of patients showed multiple immunodominant subclonotypes.

These TCRs' antigens remain unknown. Only in-frame clones appear in the TCRdb table, and some are missing; sequencing was by immunoSEQ multiplex PCR. The sample lists more than 10,000 clones, over 75% occurring once. Input material: PBMCs. These receptors were obtained from a human donor with T large granular lymphocyte leukemia. Some clones in this sample may be carry-over from other donors' samples.

This clone appeared a single time. The chain's CDR3 is CASSPGGGGLSYEQYF. CDR3 DNA: TGTGCCAGCAGCCCGGGGGGGGGAGGCCTGTCCTACGAGCAGTACTTC. This rearrangement joins TRBV7-6 to TRBJ2-7, with 8 bases identical to TRBD2. Germline V gene lookup returns CDR1 SGHVS and CDR2 FNYEAQ. The CDR3 runs 16 residues. V shed 5 bases and J 1 base; nucleotides not matched to a gene: 10.

The CDR3 sequence: CASFNYGYTF. CDR3 coding DNA: TGTGCCAGCTTTAACTATGGCTACACCTTC. The chain recombines TRBV19 with TRBJ1-2; no definite D call. The CDR3 contains 10 residues. Trimming took 9 bases from V and 1 from J, leaving 3 bases between them. Germline loops: CDR1 LNHDA, CDR2 SQIVND (reference sequence). Full variable domain (outside the CDR3, taken from reference TRBV19 and TRBJ1-2): DGGITQSPKYLFRKEGQNVTLSCEQNLNHDAMYWYRQDPGQGLRLIYYSQIVNDFQKGDIAEGYSVSREKKESFPLTVTSAQKNPTAFYLCASFNYGYTFGSGTRLTVV.

The chain employs TRBV27 and TRBJ1-2; a possible D gene is TRBD1 (5 bases). In germline, CDR1 is MNHEY, CDR2 SMNVEV (reference sequence). Between the trimmed V and J ends, which lost 6 bases and 5 bases, there was a span of 13 bases. The CDR3 length is 13 residues. CDR3 sequence (DNA): TGTGCCAGCAGCCGAGATGGGGGGTATGGCTACACCTTC. Translated, it gives CASSRDGGYGYTF.

This clone was found once. The J gene is TRBJ2-2, the V gene TRBV19, with D possibly matching TRBD1 (5 bases). V was cut by 4 bases and J by 4 bases, with 13 bases left in between. The CDR3 totals 15 residues. Germline V gene data show CDR1 as LNHDA and CDR2 as SQIVND (reference sequence). CDR3 amino acids: CASSTDIQGTGELFF. As DNA, the CDR3 is TGTGCCAGTAGTACAGATATCCAGGGCACCGGGGAGCTGTTTTTT.